This T cell receptor (beta chain) was captured by sequencing in a study of blood T cell repertoires in COVID-19. Study-level background: COVID-19 samples from acute and convalescent phases originated in the United States, Italy and Spain. In each case, the material was cDNA or gDNA derived from T cells, B-cell-depleted T cells, or PBMCs.

Germline CDR1 SQVTM, CDR2 ANQGSEA. The V gene end was trimmed by 3 bases and the J gene end by 6 bases; junction bases not matched to a gene: 17. CDR3 length equals 18 residues. Per the study methods: Estimates of nucleated cell counts were drawn from the amplification of reference gene primers. This table comes from immunoSEQ multiplex PCR, and its TCRdb copy is limited to in-frame clones, with some not included. V, J and clone size are taken as reported in that table, and D and trimming were inferred from the DNA itself. The sample yields over 300,000 clones, nearly 90% seen once. The source is a man between 18 and 35 years old with active or convalescent COVID-19. V usage is TRBV29-1 and J usage is TRBJ2-3, with 11 bases matching TRBD2. Sequenced: peripheral blood. CDR3 sequence (DNA): TGCAGCGTTGATAGGGGAGGCCTAGCGGGAGGAGTTGGGGATACGCAGTATTTT. It codes for CSVDRGGLAGGVGDTQYF.